The present entry profiles one TCR beta chain with its context. Its antigen is unidentified. The data were taken from a study of blood T cells in healthy people across ages. The study, taken as a whole, reports: Per million T cells, TCR beta diversity dropped about linearly as age rose.

The length of the CDR3 is 17 residues. Trimming shortened V by 2 bases and J by 1 base, and 12 bases separated the two germline ends. CDR1 SGHNT and CDR2 YENEEA come from the germline V gene. PCR was performed a second time for about 7 to 11 cycles using a sample-barcoded 5' primer and a J-beta primer mix. MiXCR was run by TCRdb on the 5' RACE reads, yielding one entry per CDR3 protein. Among 1.5 million to 2 million distinct CDR3 sequences listed, just under 50% were seen once. V and J are TRBV11-3 and TRBJ2-6, with a tentative D call TRBD1 (6 bases). This receptor was taken from a woman between 40 and 50 years old in good health. The sample was blood. CDR3 region: CASSLQGSGSGANVLTF. The CDR3 nucleotides are TGTGCCAGCAGCTTACAGGGGTCGGGTTCTGGGGCCAACGTCCTGACTTTC.